These 18 T cell receptor beta chains were all obtained from the same sample, sequenced in a study of response to subunit inactivated influenza vaccine. TCRdb re-derived calls from the RT-PCR reads in MiXCR, one entry per CDR3 protein. This table holds around 710,000 distinct CDR3 sequences, 11% to 15% found once. The sequences come from PBMCs from blood, collected 14 to 15 days before vaccination. The source is a man in his fifties who received an inactivated influenza vaccine.

In the case of this clonotype: The junction shows a germline mismatch at one end, possibly a read error. The chain has TRBV5-1 and TRBJ1-4; 7 nucleotides agree with TRBD1. CDR3 length equals 16 residues. Per the germline V gene, CDR1 is SGHRS and CDR2 is YFSETQ. The CDR3 sequence: CASGLTGDGANEKLFF. The CDR3 DNA is TGCGCCAGCGGCTTAACAGGGGACGGAGCTAATGAAAAACTGTTTTTT.

In this sample, this clonotype turned up many times. The CDR3 here is CASSTTASYEQYF. Written as DNA, the CDR3 is TGTGCCAGCAGCACGACAGCCTCCTACGAGCAGTACTTC. The genes are TRBV5-6 and TRBJ2-7; weak D call: TRBD1 (5 bases). Germline CDR1 is SGHDT and CDR2 is YYEEEE. The CDR3 spans 13 residues. Trimming stripped 4 bases from V and 0 bases from J, with 8 bases between.

V usage is TRBV20-1 and J usage is TRBJ2-1; D is unresolved. This CDR3 spans 11 amino acids. Germline CDR1 DFQATT, CDR2 SNEGSKA (reference sequence). The ends were cut back, 0 bases at V and 15 bases at J, with 12 bases in the middle. CDR3 loop: CSARDPPHLFF. The DNA for the CDR3 is TGCAGTGCTAGAGATCCTCCTCACTTGTTCTTC.

This clonotype showed up just a few times. CDR3 residues: CASSQGLKETQYF. As DNA, the CDR3 is TGTGCCAGCAGCCAAGGTTTAAAGGAGACCCAGTACTTC. The V gene is TRBV3-1, the J gene TRBJ2-5; D gene uncertain. The CDR3 covers 13 residues. CDR1 and CDR2 (germline): LGHDT, YNNKEL (reference sequence). Deletions cut 1 base from V and 5 bases from J, with 8 bases between.

This clonotype has only a few counts. The chain links TRBV5-1 to TRBJ2-5; 12 nucleotides line up with TRBD2. This CDR3 is 16 amino acids long. Germline V gene sequence: CDR1 SGHRS, CDR2 YFSETQ. The J segment lost 4 bases and the V segment lost 4 bases, leaving 8 bases of the junction unmatched. The CDR3 coding sequence is TGCGCCAGCAGCCCAATCGGGACTAGCGGGCTAGAGACCCAGTACTTC. Translation: CASSPIGTSGLETQYF. The full variable domain, rest sourced from reference TRBV5-1 and TRBJ2-5, is KAGVTQTPRYLIKTRGQQVTLSCSPISGHRSVSWYQQTPGQGLQFLFEYFSETQRNKGNFPGRFSGRQFSNSRSEMNVSTLELGDSALYLCASSPIGTSGLETQYFGPGTRLLVL.

V is TRBV20-1 and J is TRBJ1-2, with 12 bases matching TRBD1. Unmatched junction bases numbered 13, after V lost 5 bases and J lost 6 bases. CDR3 length equals 16 residues. Germline CDR1 DFQATT, CDR2 SNEGSKA (reference sequence). DNA of the CDR3: TGCAGTGCTGCGGGGACAGGGGGCCTTTCGCTCAATGGCTACACCTTC. It specifies CSAAGTGGLSLNGYTF.

This clonotype was seen a handful of times. The rearrangement uses TRBV11-2 and TRBJ2-5, with D perhaps TRBD1 (6 bases). This CDR3 comprises 15 residues. Deletions cut 2 bases from V and 5 bases from J, with 15 bases between. CDR1 and CDR2 (germline): SGHAT, FQNNGV. The CDR3 loop is CASSLWTSRGETQYF. The CDR3 DNA sequence: TGTGCCAGCAGCTTATGGACTTCGAGGGGGGAGACCCAGTACTTC.

This clonotype was counted between two and nine times. The CDR3 region is CASSLLGGVAEAFF. The CDR3 coding sequence is TGTGCCAGCAGCTTATTGGGGGGGGTTGCTGAAGCTTTCTTT. V usage is TRBV7-9 and J usage is TRBJ1-1; possible D gene TRBD1, 5 bases. CDR1 is SEHNR, CDR2 FQNEAQ, per germline (reference sequence). This CDR3 has 14 amino acids. V was trimmed by 2 bases and J by 6 bases, leaving 13 bases between them.

This clonotype was picked up many times. The chain couples TRBV5-1 to TRBJ2-3, with D possibly being TRBD1 (6 bases). V was shortened by 4 bases and J by 3 bases, with 12 bases between the two germline ends. The CDR3 extends over 14 amino acids. Germline lookup yields CDR1 SGHRS and CDR2 YFSETQ. Here the CDR3 reads CASSDGTLTDTQYF. CDR3 sequence (DNA): TGCGCCAGCAGCGACGGGACACTTACAGATACGCAGTATTTT.

This clonotype showed up just a few times. The chain links TRBV2 to TRBJ2-1, with D unclear. V lost 7 bases and J lost 0, with 10 bases in between. Germline CDR1 SNHLY, CDR2 FYNNEI. CDR3 length: 14 residues. In DNA form, the CDR3 reads TGTGCCAGCACCGGCAAAAGCTCCTACAATGAGCAGTTCTTC. Translated, it gives CASTGKSSYNEQFF.

The V gene is TRBV10-3, the J gene TRBJ1-1, with 8 bases that match TRBD1. CDR3 size: 14 residues. V shed 7 bases and J 7 bases; nucleotides not matched to a gene: 11. In germline, CDR1 is ENHRY, CDR2 SYGVKD. CDR3 amino acids: CAITRTGKDGEAFF. The CDR3 coding sequence is TGTGCCATCACCAGGACAGGGAAGGACGGTGAAGCTTTCTTT.

The chain is built from TRBV4-2 and TRBJ1-2; D ambiguous. The germline gives CDR1 LGHNA, CDR2 YNFKEQ. The CDR3 has 17 amino acids. The V end was cut by 5 bases, the J end by 2 bases, with 21 bases between. For the CDR3, the DNA is TGTGCCAGCAGCGAACTCCCCCTGGGAGCTGACAACTATGGCTACACCTTC. Its translation is CASSELPLGADNYGYTF.

This chain links TRBV4-1 with TRBJ1-1; no reliable D call. V lost 0 bases, J lost 3 bases, and 5 bases lay in between. The CDR3 has 13 residues. The V gene's germline CDR1 is MGHRA and CDR2 YSYEKL. For the CDR3, the DNA is TGCGCCAGCAGCCAAGATATGTACACTGAAGCTTTCTTT. Encoded protein: CASSQDMYTEAFF.

The V gene is TRBV7-3, the J gene TRBJ2-1; 10 nucleotides agree with TRBD1. With 4 bases clipped from V and 8 bases from J, the junction kept 8 bases outside the gene matches. Per the germline V gene, CDR1 is SGHTA and CDR2 is FQGTGA. There are 15 residues in the CDR3. DNA for the CDR3: TGTGCCAGCAGCTCATGGGACAGGGGCTCTTATGAGCAGTTCTTC. Encoded protein: CASSSWDRGSYEQFF.

The rearrangement joins TRBV5-6 to TRBJ2-3, with 8 bases lining up with TRBD2. Looked up from germline, CDR1 is SGHDT and CDR2 is YYEEEE. The junction had 9 bases not matched to a gene; V was cut back by 1 base and J by 2 bases. CDR3 size: 17 residues. CDR3 in amino acids: CASSLTSGGRNTDTQYF. Here the CDR3 DNA reads TGTGCCAGCAGCTTGACTAGCGGAGGCCGTAACACAGATACGCAGTATTTT. The whole variable domain, filled in from reference TRBV5-6 and TRBJ2-3, reads DAGVTQSPTHLIKTRGQQVTLRCSPKSGHDTVSWYQQALGQGPQFIFQYYEEEERQRGNFPDRFSGHQFPNYSSELNVNALLLGDSALYLCASSLTSGGRNTDTQYFGPGTRLTVL.

In this sample, this clonotype turned up once. V is TRBV11-2 and J is TRBJ2-1, with D perhaps TRBD1 or TRBD2 (5 bases each). Germline CDR1 reads SGHAT; CDR2 reads FQNNGV. This CDR3 comprises 17 residues. Trimming pared 3 bases from V and 5 bases from J, leaving 20 bases between. This CDR3 reads CASSFILRLRGHNEQFF. CDR3 in DNA: TGTGCCAGCAGCTTTATCCTTCGGTTGAGGGGACACAATGAGCAGTTCTTC.

This clonotype was detected a few times. The chain has TRBV6-1 and TRBJ2-7; TRBD2 matches 10 bases. With V trimmed by 6 bases and J by 1 base, 15 bases remained unmatched. Germline assignment: CDR1 MNHNS and CDR2 SASEGT. This CDR3 has 18 amino acids. DNA of the CDR3: TGTGCCAGCAGGGGTGGGCCTAGCGGGAGAGCTTTGTCCTACGAGCAGTACTTC. Its protein product is CASRGGPSGRALSYEQYF.

This clonotype was detected only a few times. CDR3 DNA: TGTGCCAGCAGCTTACGGGCCCGTACCTACAATGAGCAGTTCTTC. As protein: CASSLRARTYNEQFF. The chain joins TRBV7-6 to TRBJ2-1; D ambiguous. V shed 2 bases and J shed 2 bases, with 10 bases lying between them. The CDR3 has 15 residues. From germline, CDR1 is SGHVS and CDR2 FNYEAQ.